One and the same sample provided the 5 T cell receptor beta chains below, sequenced in a study of blood T cell repertoires in COVID-19. Assay: immunoSEQ multiplex PCR; the TCRdb copy retains only in-frame clones and omits some. This sample yields 150,000 to 180,000 clones, of which about four fifths are seen a single time; roughly 3.6% belongs to the top ten. Sequencing was carried out using peripheral blood. The receptors shown here come from an elderly woman with acute or convalescent COVID-19.

The chain is built from TRBV27 and TRBJ1-5; D is undetermined. The V gene lost 2 bases and the J gene lost 2 bases, with 4 bases spanning the gap. CDR1 MNHEY and CDR2 SMNVEV come from the germline V gene (reference sequence). The CDR3 is 13 residues long. The CDR3: CASSLTGNQPQHF. Written as DNA, the CDR3 is TGTGCCAGCAGTTTAACGGGCAATCAGCCCCAGCATTTT.

J is TRBJ2-3 and V is TRBV7-3; 11 bases are a match to TRBD1. Germline V gene sequence: CDR1 SGHTA, CDR2 FQGTGA. The CDR3 sequence is 18 residues long. The V and J ends lost 6 bases and 0 bases, in that order; junction bases with no gene match: 11. The CDR3 is CASSRPPGQGVSTDTQYF. The CDR3 region has the DNA TGTGCCAGCAGTAGGCCTCCGGGACAGGGGGTTAGCACAGATACGCAGTATTTT. The full variable domain, completed using reference TRBV7-3 and TRBJ2-3, is GAGVSQTPSNKVTEKGKYVELRCDPISGHTALYWYRQSLGQGPEFLIYFQGTGAADDSGLPNDRFFAVRPEGSVSTLKIQRTERGDSAVYLCASSRPPGQGVSTDTQYFGPGTRLTVL.

This chain joins TRBV3-1 (or the pseudogene TRBV3-2) and TRBJ1-1; 7 bases line up with TRBD1. Germline assignment: CDR1 LGHDT and CDR2 YNNKEL (reference sequence). V lost 4 bases and J lost 1; bases outside the gene matches: 6. The CDR3 sequence is 15 residues long. CDR3 protein: CASSPSGQRNTEAFF. The CDR3 nucleotides are TGTGCCAGCAGCCCATCGGGACAGAGGAACACTGAAGCTTTCTTT.

This chain uses TRBV4-2 with TRBJ2-3; 11 nucleotides agree with TRBD2. The CDR3 has 16 amino acids. Germline CDR1 reads LGHNA; CDR2 reads YNFKEQ. The J segment lost 4 bases and the V segment lost 0 bases, leaving 3 bases of the junction unmatched. In DNA form, the CDR3 reads TGTGCCAGCAGCCAAGATCTTAGCGGGAGGGCAGATACGCAGTATTTT. Residues: CASSQDLSGRADTQYF.

The rearrangement uses TRBV5-1 and TRBJ1-4; D possibly corresponds to TRBD1 (6 bases). Trimming removed 4 bases from V and 8 bases from J, with 15 bases in between. This CDR3 has 14 residues. Germline CDR1 is SGHRS and CDR2 is YFSETQ. The DNA of the CDR3 is TGCGCCAGCAGCCTTAGGACAGAACCCGAAAAACTGTTTTTT. The encoded protein is CASSLRTEPEKLFF.